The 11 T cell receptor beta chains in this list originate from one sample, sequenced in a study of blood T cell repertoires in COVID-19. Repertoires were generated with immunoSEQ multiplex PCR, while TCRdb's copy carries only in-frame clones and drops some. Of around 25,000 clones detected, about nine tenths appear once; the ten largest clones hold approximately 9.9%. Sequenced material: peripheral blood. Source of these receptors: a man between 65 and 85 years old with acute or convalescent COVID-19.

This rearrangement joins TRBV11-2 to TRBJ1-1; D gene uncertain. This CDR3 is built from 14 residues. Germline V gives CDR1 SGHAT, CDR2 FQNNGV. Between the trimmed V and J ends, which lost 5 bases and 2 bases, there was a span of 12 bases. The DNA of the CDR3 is TGTGCCAGCAGCGAGCAGCTAGGAAACACTGAAGCTTTCTTT. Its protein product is CASSEQLGNTEAFF.

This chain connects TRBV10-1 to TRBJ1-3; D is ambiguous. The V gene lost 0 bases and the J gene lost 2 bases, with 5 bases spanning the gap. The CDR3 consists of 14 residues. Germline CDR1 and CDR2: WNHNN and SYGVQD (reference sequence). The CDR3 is CASSESGPGNTIYF. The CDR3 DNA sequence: TGCGCCAGCAGTGAGTCGGGCCCTGGAAACACCATATATTTT.

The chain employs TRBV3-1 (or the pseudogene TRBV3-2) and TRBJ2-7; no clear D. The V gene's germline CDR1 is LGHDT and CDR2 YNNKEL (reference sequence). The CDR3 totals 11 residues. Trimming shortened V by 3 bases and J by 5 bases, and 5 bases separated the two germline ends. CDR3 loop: CASSHAHEQYF. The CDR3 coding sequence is TGTGCCAGCAGCCATGCGCACGAGCAGTACTTC.

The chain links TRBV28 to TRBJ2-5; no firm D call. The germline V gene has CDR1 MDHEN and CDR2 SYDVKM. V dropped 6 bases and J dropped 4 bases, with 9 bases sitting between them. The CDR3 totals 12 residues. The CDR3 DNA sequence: TGTGCCAGCAGCCCCACACGAGAGACCCAGTACTTC. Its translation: CASSPTRETQYF.

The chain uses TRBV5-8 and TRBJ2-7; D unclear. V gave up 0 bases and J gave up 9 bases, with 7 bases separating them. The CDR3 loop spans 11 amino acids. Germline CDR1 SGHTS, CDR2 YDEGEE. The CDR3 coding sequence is TGTGCCAGCAGCTTGGGGGCCGGGCAGTACTTC. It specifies CASSLGAGQYF. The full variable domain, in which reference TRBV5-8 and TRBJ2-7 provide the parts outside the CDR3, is EAGVTQSPTHLIKTRGQQATLRCSPISGHTSVYWYQQALGLGLQFLLWYDEGEERNRGNFPPRFSGRQFPNYSSELNVNALELEDSALYLCASSLGAGQYFGPGTRLTVT.

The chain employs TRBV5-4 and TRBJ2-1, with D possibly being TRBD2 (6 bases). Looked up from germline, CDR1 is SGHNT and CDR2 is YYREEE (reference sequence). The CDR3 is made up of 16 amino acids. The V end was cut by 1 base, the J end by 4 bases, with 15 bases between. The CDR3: CASSLRGGTSYNEQFF. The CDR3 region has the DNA TGTGCCAGCAGCTTGAGGGGTGGGACTTCTTACAATGAGCAGTTCTTC.

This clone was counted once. This CDR3 reads CASSKKPGPGQPPPFETQYF. CDR3 coding DNA: TGTGCCAGCAGCAAAAAACCGGGGCCGGGACAGCCACCCCCTTTTGAGACCCAGTACTTC. The genes are TRBV21-1 and TRBJ2-5; the D call of TRBD1 is as the table states it, not checked on the DNA. TRBV21-1 is given as a pseudogene. The CDR3 is 20 residues long.

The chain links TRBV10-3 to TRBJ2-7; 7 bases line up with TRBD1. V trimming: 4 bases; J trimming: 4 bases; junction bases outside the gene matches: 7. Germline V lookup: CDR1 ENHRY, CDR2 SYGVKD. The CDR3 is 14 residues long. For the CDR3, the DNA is TGTGCCATCAGTGGAGGGACAGTACCTTACGAGCAGTACTTC. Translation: CAISGGTVPYEQYF.

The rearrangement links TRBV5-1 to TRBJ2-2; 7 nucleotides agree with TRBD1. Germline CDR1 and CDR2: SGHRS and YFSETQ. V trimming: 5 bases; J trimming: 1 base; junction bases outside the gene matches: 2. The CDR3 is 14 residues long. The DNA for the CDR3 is TGCGCCAGCAGGGGGACAGAGAACACCGGGGAGCTGTTTTTT. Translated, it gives CASRGTENTGELFF.

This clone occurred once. CDR3 protein: CASSGTAAYEQYF. CDR3 DNA sequence: TGTGCCAGCAGCGGGACAGCCGCCTACGAGCAGTACTTC. V usage is TRBV5-4 and J usage is TRBJ2-7; 7 nucleotides match TRBD1. The CDR3 extends over 13 amino acids. CDR1 SGHNT and CDR2 YYREEE come from the germline V gene (reference sequence). The V and J ends lost 4 bases and 2 bases, in that order; junction bases with no gene match: 3. Drawing the rest from reference TRBV5-4 and TRBJ2-7, the complete variable domain is ETGVTQSPTHLIKTRGQQVTLRCSSQSGHNTVSWYQQALGQGPQFIFQYYREEENGRGNFPPRFSGLQFPNYSSELNVNALELDDSALYLCASSGTAAYEQYFGPGTRLTVT.

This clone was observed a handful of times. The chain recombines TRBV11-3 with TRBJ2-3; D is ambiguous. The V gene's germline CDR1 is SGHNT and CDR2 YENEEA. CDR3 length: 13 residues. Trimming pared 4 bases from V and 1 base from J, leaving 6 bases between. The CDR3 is CASSSSGTDTQYF. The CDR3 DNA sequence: TGTGCCAGCAGCTCGTCGGGCACAGATACGCAGTATTTT. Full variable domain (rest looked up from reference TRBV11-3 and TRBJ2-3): EAGVVQSPRYKIIEKKQPVAFWCNPISGHNTLYWYLQNLGQGPELLIRYENEEAVDDSQLPKDRFSAERLKGVDSTLKIQPAELGDSAVYLCASSSSGTDTQYFGPGTRLTVL.